The rows below give T cell receptor beta chains drawn from one sample of a study of T cell repertoires in cytomegalovirus infection. TCRdb redid the calling of the reads with MiXCR, one entry per CDR3 protein. In the table there are approximately 750,000 distinct CDR3 sequences, 35% of which are singletons. The material sequenced was PBMCs. The source is a human donor in good health (CMV status not recorded). Some clones in this sample may be carry-over from other donors' samples. The CDR3 runs from the conserved cysteine through the conserved F or W. The D gene is left open where the match is weak. Size is omitted from some rows. Given values are once, few, many or a class for expanded clones.

.	TRBV11-1	.	14	TRBJ2-7	CASSLLGTSYEQYF	TGTGCCAGCAGCTTATTAGGGACCTCCTACGAGCAGTACTTC
few	TRBV20-1	.	15	TRBJ1-2	CSASPGAGINYGYTF	TGCAGTGCTAGTCCGGGGGCGGGCATCAACTATGGCTACACCTTC
few	TRBV4-1	TRBD2	16	TRBJ2-2	CASSQRTSANTGELFF	TGCGCCAGCAGCCAAAGGACTAGCGCCAACACCGGGGAGCTGTTTTTT
few	TRBV11-2	.	16	TRBJ2-1	CASSLADRRVINEQFF	TGTGCCAGCAGCTTAGCTGACAGGAGGGTTATCAATGAGCAGTTCTTC
.	TRBV18	TRBD1	18	TRBJ1-3	CASSPLTRDRVFGNTIYF	TGTGCCAGCTCACCGCTTACCCGGGACAGGGTATTCGGAAACACCATATATTTT
.	TRBV6-1	.	13	TRBJ1-1	CASMIRWGPEAFF	TGTGCCAGCATGATACGTTGGGGCCCTGAGGCTTTCTTT
once	TRBV7-6	.	17	TRBJ1-5	CASHYLGRRGSNQPQHF	TGTGCCAGCCATTATTTGGGGCGGAGGGGTAGCAATCAGCCCCAGCATTTT
few	TRBV2	.	12	TRBJ1-2	CASKDTNYGYTF	TGTGCCAGCAAAGACACTAACTATGGCTACACCTTC
.	TRBV28	.	14	TRBJ1-2	CASRRFDKDYGYTF	TGTGCCAGCAGGCGATTCGACAAGGACTATGGCTACACCTTC
few	TRBV4-1	.	14	TRBJ1-5	CASSQGDEFQPQHF	TGCGCCAGCAGCCAAGGGGACGAATTTCAGCCCCAGCATTTT
few	TRBV10-3	.	12	TRBJ2-7	CAISEPDSEQYF	TGTGCCATCAGTGAGCCGGACAGCGAGCAGTACTTC
.	TRBV19	TRBD1	13	TRBJ1-4	CASRRGQIEKLFF	TGTGCCAGTAGACGGGGACAGATTGAAAAACTGTTTTTT
.	TRBV5-6	.	14	TRBJ1-1	CASSLIGANTEAFF	TGTGCCAGCAGCTTGATTGGAGCCAACACTGAAGCTTTCTTT
few	TRBV6-5	.	13	TRBJ1-2	CASSRSSDPRSTF	TGTGCCAGCAGCAGAAGTTCGGACCCAAGATCCACCTTC
.	TRBV5-6	.	15	TRBJ2-5	CASSAALTGKETQYF	TGTGCCAGCAGCGCGGCTTTGACAGGCAAAGAGACCCAGTACTTC
.	TRBV5-1	TRBD2	15	TRBJ2-1	CASSFGGSGGNEQFF	TGCGCCAGCAGCTTTGGGGGAAGCGGGGGGAATGAGCAGTTCTTC